One and the same sample provided the 15 T cell receptor beta chains below, sequenced in a study of T cell responses to AZD1222 COVID-19 vaccine. Sequencing used immunoSEQ multiplex PCR; TCRdb keeps in-frame clones, though not all of them. The profile covers around 100,000 clones, with about 89% appearing a single time and about 10% taken by the ten largest. Sequenced material: peripheral blood, taken 28 days after the second AZD1222 dose. Receptors originate from an adult who received the AZD1222 COVID-19 vaccine.

The chain carries TRBV4-1 and TRBJ1-1, with 7 bases aligning to TRBD1. The CDR3 sequence is 14 residues long. The ends lost 3 bases at V and 6 bases at J; junction bases unmatched: 7. The germline gives CDR1 MGHRA, CDR2 YSYEKL. This chain's CDR3 is CASSQQFRGAEAFF. The CDR3 nucleotides are TGCGCCAGCAGCCAGCAGTTCAGGGGGGCTGAAGCTTTCTTT.

The chain joins TRBV19 to TRBJ2-2; 12 bases map to TRBD2. The CDR3 has 14 amino acids. The trim removed 8 bases at V and 3 bases at J, leaving 1 base unmatched. Germline loops: CDR1 LNHDA, CDR2 SQIVND (reference sequence). The CDR3 region has the DNA TGTGCCAGTCGACTAGCGGGGGACACCGGGGAGCTGTTTTTT. Its translation is CASRLAGDTGELFF.

In this sample, this clone turned up once. V usage is TRBV3-1 (or the pseudogene TRBV3-2) and J usage is TRBJ2-5; 7 positions agree with TRBD1. The CDR3 totals 13 residues. The ends lost 8 bases at V and 5 bases at J; junction bases unmatched: 8. Per germline, CDR1 LGHDT and CDR2 YNNKEL (reference sequence). CDR3 sequence: CASSKGGGETQYF. CDR3 bases: TGTGCCAGCTCTAAAGGGGGCGGGGAGACCCAGTACTTC.

This clone was observed a single time. The chain recombines TRBV24-1 with TRBJ2-2; D remains unclear. The V gene's germline CDR1 is KGHDR and CDR2 SFDVKD. CDR3 length: 14 amino acids. V lost 5 bases, J lost 5 bases, and 11 bases lay in between. The chain's CDR3 is CATSAPGTTGELFF. The CDR3 region has the DNA TGTGCCACCAGTGCCCCAGGAACTACCGGGGAGCTGTTTTTT.

This chain connects TRBV4-2 to TRBJ1-2; the D is unclear. Between the trimmed V and J ends, which lost 1 base and 11 bases, there was a span of 20 bases. Looked up from germline, CDR1 is LGHNA and CDR2 is YNFKEQ. This CDR3 has 15 amino acids. The CDR3 reads CASSQAFRHGTEYTF. In DNA, the CDR3 is TGTGCCAGCAGCCAAGCATTCCGACATGGTACGGAATACACCTTC.

The rearrangement joins TRBV7-9 to TRBJ1-1, with D possibly TRBD1 on 6 matching bases. The CDR3 runs to 14 residues. The germline V gene encodes CDR1 SEHNR and CDR2 FQNEAQ (reference sequence). With 1 base removed from V and 1 base from J, the gap between germline ends came to 7 bases. The CDR3 protein is CASSLEQGNTEAFF. CDR3 coding DNA: TGTGCCAGCAGCTTAGAACAGGGGAACACTGAAGCTTTCTTT.

This clone occurred a few times. The genes are TRBV19 and TRBJ2-1; maybe TRBD2 (5 bases). Trimming pared 8 bases from V and 2 bases from J, leaving 10 bases between. The CDR3 is made up of 13 amino acids. Germline values: CDR1 LNHDA, CDR2 SQIVND (reference sequence). The CDR3 sequence is CASSVGTYNEQFF. The CDR3 DNA reads TGTGCCAGTTCGGTCGGGACCTACAATGAGCAGTTCTTC. Supplemented by reference TRBV19 and TRBJ2-1, the full variable domain reads DGGITQSPKYLFRKEGQNVTLSCEQNLNHDAMYWYRQDPGQGLRLIYYSQIVNDFQKGDIAEGYSVSREKKESFPLTVTSAQKNPTAFYLCASSVGTYNEQFFGPGTRLTVL.

The rearrangement links TRBV7-9 to TRBJ1-2; D unresolved. Germline CDR1 is SEHNR and CDR2 is FQNEAQ (reference sequence). This CDR3 comprises 14 residues. Trimming left V 5 bases short and J 8 bases short, with 18 bases between. The CDR3 DNA is TGTGCCAGCAGCCCCGGGTCGGGGATCTTCGGCTACACCTTC. Encoded protein: CASSPGSGIFGYTF.

The chain couples TRBV4-1 to TRBJ1-1; D is possibly TRBD1 (5 bases). The germline gives CDR1 MGHRA, CDR2 YSYEKL. V was cut by 1 base and J by 11 bases, with 14 bases left in between. The CDR3 is made up of 13 amino acids. This CDR3 reads CASSQGERGRAFF. CDR3 sequence (DNA): TGCGCCAGCAGCCAAGGGGAGCGGGGCCGGGCTTTCTTT.

The chain carries TRBV28 and TRBJ2-7; D remains ambiguous. Germline loops: CDR1 MDHEN, CDR2 SYDVKM. There are 13 residues in the CDR3. V dropped 4 bases and J dropped 3 bases, with 10 bases sitting between them. The CDR3 nucleotides are TGTGCCAGCAGTTCCTCGTTAAACTACGAGCAGTACTTC. Translation: CASSSSLNYEQYF.

The V call is TRBV4-1, the J call TRBJ1-2, with a possible D match to TRBD1 (5 bases). V was shortened by 0 bases and J by 2 bases, with 10 bases between the two germline ends. The CDR3 has 15 residues. CDR1 and CDR2 (germline): MGHRA, YSYEKL. Here the CDR3 reads CASSQDRQLNYGYTF. DNA of the CDR3: TGCGCCAGCAGCCAAGATCGACAGTTAAACTATGGCTACACCTTC.

The V and J genes are TRBV7-9 and TRBJ1-1, with D perhaps TRBD1 (5 bases). This CDR3 spans 15 amino acids. V gave up 1 base and J gave up 2 bases, with 11 bases separating them. In germline, CDR1 is SEHNR, CDR2 FQNEAQ (reference sequence). The CDR3 loop is CASSLVGGRNTEAFF. Written as DNA, the CDR3 is TGTGCCAGCAGCTTAGTGGGGGGTAGAAACACTGAAGCTTTCTTT.

This chain links TRBV21-1 with TRBJ2-6. TRBV21-1 is termed a pseudogene. This CDR3 is 17 amino acids long. The CDR3 loop reads CASSKRPTGPGANVLTF. The CDR3 DNA reads as TGTGCCAGCAGCAAAAGGCCGACCGGACCCGGGGCCAACGTCCTGACTTTC.

The V gene is TRBV29-1, the J gene TRBJ1-1; D not resolved. V lost 7 bases and J lost 7, with 13 bases in between. The CDR3 has 11 amino acids. Germline CDR1 is SQVTM and CDR2 is ANQGSEA. The CDR3 sequence: CSGEFRDEAFF. CDR3 DNA: TGCAGCGGGGAGTTTAGGGATGAAGCTTTCTTT.

CDR3 residues: CASSELVGGGNSPLHF. CDR3 bases: TGTGCCAGCAGTGAATTGGTAGGGGGGGGTAATTCACCCCTCCACTTT. The genes are TRBV6-1 and TRBJ1-6; D is perhaps TRBD1 (6 bases). This CDR3 has 16 amino acids. Germline loops: CDR1 MNHNS, CDR2 SASEGT. Trimming took off 2 bases at V and 6 bases at J, with 14 bases between the two ends.